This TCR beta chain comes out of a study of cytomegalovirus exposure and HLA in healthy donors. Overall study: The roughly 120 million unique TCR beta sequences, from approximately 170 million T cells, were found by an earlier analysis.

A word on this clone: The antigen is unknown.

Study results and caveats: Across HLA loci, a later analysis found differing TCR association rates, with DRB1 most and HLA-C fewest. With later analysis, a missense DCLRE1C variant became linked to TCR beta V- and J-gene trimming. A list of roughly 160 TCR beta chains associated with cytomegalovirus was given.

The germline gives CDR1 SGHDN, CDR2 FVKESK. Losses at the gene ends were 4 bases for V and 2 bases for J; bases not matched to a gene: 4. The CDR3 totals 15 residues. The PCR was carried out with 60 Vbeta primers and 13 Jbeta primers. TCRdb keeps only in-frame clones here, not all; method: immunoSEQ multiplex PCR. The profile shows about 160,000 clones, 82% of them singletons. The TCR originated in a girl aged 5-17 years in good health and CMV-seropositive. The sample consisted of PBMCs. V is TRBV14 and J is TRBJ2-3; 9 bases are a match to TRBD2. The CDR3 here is CASSLKREDTDTQYF. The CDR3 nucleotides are TGTGCCAGCAGCCTTAAGCGGGAGGACACAGATACGCAGTATTTT.